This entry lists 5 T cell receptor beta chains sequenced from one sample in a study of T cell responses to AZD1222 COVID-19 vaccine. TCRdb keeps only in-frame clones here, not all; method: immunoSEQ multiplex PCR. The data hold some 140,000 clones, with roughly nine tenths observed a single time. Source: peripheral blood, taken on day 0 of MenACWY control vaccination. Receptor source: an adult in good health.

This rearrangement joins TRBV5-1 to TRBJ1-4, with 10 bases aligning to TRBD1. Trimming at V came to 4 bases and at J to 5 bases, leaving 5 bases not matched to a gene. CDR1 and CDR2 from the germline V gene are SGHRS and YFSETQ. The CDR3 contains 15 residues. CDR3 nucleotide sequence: TGCGCCAGCAGCAGGGACAGGGGACCAAATGAAAAACTGTTTTTT. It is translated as CASSRDRGPNEKLFF.

This CDR3 is CASSIAGQVTYEQYF. The DNA for the CDR3 is TGTGCCAGTAGTATTGCCGGGCAGGTCACCTACGAGCAGTACTTC. The chain has TRBV19 and TRBJ2-7, with D uncertain. This CDR3 comprises 15 residues. CDR1 and CDR2 (germline): LNHDA, SQIVND (reference sequence). V was shortened by 3 bases and J by 2 bases, with 14 bases between the two germline ends.

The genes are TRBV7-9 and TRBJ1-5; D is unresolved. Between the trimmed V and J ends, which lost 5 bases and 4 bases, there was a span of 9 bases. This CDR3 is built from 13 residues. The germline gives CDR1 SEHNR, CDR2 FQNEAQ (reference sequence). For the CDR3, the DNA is TGTGCCAGCAGCGCTACCCCGAATCAGCCCCAGCATTTT. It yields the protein CASSATPNQPQHF.

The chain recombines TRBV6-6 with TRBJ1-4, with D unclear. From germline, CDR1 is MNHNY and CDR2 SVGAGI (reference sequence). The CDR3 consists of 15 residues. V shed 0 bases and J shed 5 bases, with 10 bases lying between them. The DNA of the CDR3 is TGTGCCAGCAGTTACTCGACCCCAGAGAATGAAAAACTGTTTTTT. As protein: CASSYSTPENEKLFF.

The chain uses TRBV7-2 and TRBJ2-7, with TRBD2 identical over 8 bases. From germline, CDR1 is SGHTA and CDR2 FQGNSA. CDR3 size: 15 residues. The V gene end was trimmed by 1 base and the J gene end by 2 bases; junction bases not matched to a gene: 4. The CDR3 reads CASSLGAGVTYEQYF. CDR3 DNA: TGTGCCAGCAGCTTAGGAGCGGGAGTAACCTACGAGCAGTACTTC.